The 6 T cell receptor beta chains presented below share a single source sample, sequenced in a study of T cells after yellow fever vaccination. TCRdb used MiXCR to reprocess the 5' RACE reads, holding one entry per CDR3 protein. The table lists hundreds of thousands of distinct CDR3 sequences, around 16% of them singletons. Sequenced material: PBMCs, taken around 5 days after the first yellow fever vaccination. The source of these receptors is a man aged 18 to 29 who received the YFV17D yellow fever vaccine.

The V call is TRBV4-1, the J call TRBJ2-7; no clear D. The CDR3 is made up of 18 amino acids. Germline CDR1 MGHRA, CDR2 YSYEKL. The V end lost 0 bases, the J end lost 5 bases, and 23 bases lay between the germline ends. CDR3 protein: CASSQEGGVSAEVDEQYF. CDR3 nucleotides: TGCGCCAGCAGCCAAGAGGGTGGGGTCTCAGCCGAGGTAGACGAGCAGTACTTC.

This clonotype has more than one count but fewer than ten. The chain uses TRBV6-2 or TRBV6-3 and TRBJ1-1; D remains unclear. Germline V lookup: CDR1 MNHEY, CDR2 SVGEGT. Between the trimmed V and J ends, which lost 2 bases and 3 bases, there was a span of 22 bases. The CDR3 length is 18 residues. The CDR3 region is CASSYAVLGTHGYTEAFF. DNA of the CDR3: TGTGCCAGCAGTTACGCGGTACTGGGCACACATGGGTACACTGAAGCTTTCTTT.

A single count supports this clonotype. The chain employs TRBV6-1 and TRBJ2-5, with 8 bases that match TRBD1. J lost 2 bases, V lost 5 bases, and 7 bases had no gene match. Germline loops: CDR1 MNHNS, CDR2 SASEGT. This CDR3 comprises 15 residues. DNA for the CDR3: TGTGCCAGCAGTCTTGGACAGGGCAATCAAGAGACCCAGTACTTC. Protein: CASSLGQGNQETQYF.

The sample holds a few counts of this clonotype. This chain links TRBV6-5 with TRBJ1-1; D is uncertain. The CDR3 runs 13 residues. Germline loops: CDR1 MNHEY, CDR2 SVGAGI. Trimming removed 3 bases from V and 0 bases from J, with 5 bases in between. CDR3 DNA: TGTGCCAGCAGTTATCAGGTGAACACTGAAGCTTTCTTT. Residues: CASSYQVNTEAFF.

This clonotype occurred many times. This chain joins TRBV7-2 and TRBJ2-3; 7 bases line up with TRBD2. V lost 5 bases, J lost 4 bases, and 12 bases stayed unmatched. Germline V lookup: CDR1 SGHTA, CDR2 FQGNSA. CDR3 length: 16 residues. CDR3 loop: CASSVLGGGVSDTQYF. The DNA for the CDR3 is TGTGCCAGCAGCGTACTGGGGGGGGGGGTGTCAGATACGCAGTATTTT.

This chain uses TRBV4-2 with TRBJ2-3; 15 nucleotides line up with TRBD2. The trim removed 4 bases at V and 6 bases at J, leaving 14 bases unmatched. CDR3 size: 19 residues. Per germline, CDR1 LGHNA and CDR2 YNFKEQ. The CDR3, as DNA: TGTGCCAGCAGCCCCTCCGGACTAGCGGGGGGGTTTTTGAGGGATACGCAGTATTTT. Protein: CASSPSGLAGGFLRDTQYF.